A selection of T cell receptor beta chains follows, all from one sample in a study of T cell responses to AZD1222 COVID-19 vaccine. Data came from immunoSEQ multiplex PCR; TCRdb stores just in-frame clones and leaves some out. The sample shows about 110,000 clones, 80% to 95% of them seen only once. Here the sequenced sample was peripheral blood, taken 28 days after the second AZD1222 dose. These receptors were obtained from an adult who received the AZD1222 COVID-19 vaccine. The CDR3 runs from the conserved cysteine through the conserved F or W. Each record gives: V gene, clone size, D gene, J gene, CDR3 protein, CDR3 DNA. D genes are given only for firm matches. Clone size appears in some rows only: once, few, many, or a class for an expanded clone.

V gene: TRBV4-2; clone size: .; D gene: TRBD1; J gene: TRBJ2-4; CDR3 protein: CASSQDWTGSTLAKNIQYF; CDR3 DNA: TGTGCCAGCAGCCAAGACTGGACAGGGAGCACCTTAGCCAAAAACATTCAGTACTTC
V gene: TRBV12-3/TRBV12-4; clone size: .; D gene: .; J gene: TRBJ1-1; CDR3 protein: CASRVWGSTEAFF; CDR3 DNA: TGTGCCAGCAGGGTGTGGGGAAGCACTGAAGCTTTCTTT
V gene: TRBV27; clone size: .; D gene: .; J gene: TRBJ2-6; CDR3 protein: CASTSLAAPGANVLTF; CDR3 DNA: TGTGCCAGCACCTCCCTCGCAGCACCTGGGGCCAACGTCCTGACTTTC
V gene: TRBV25-1; clone size: .; D gene: TRBD2; J gene: TRBJ2-2; CDR3 protein: CASSERLAVNTGELFF; CDR3 DNA: TGTGCCAGCAGTGAAAGACTAGCGGTAAACACCGGGGAGCTGTTTTTT
V gene: TRBV4-2; clone size: few; D gene: TRBD2; J gene: TRBJ2-5; CDR3 protein: CASSQDLPAGAETQYF; CDR3 DNA: TGTGCCAGCAGCCAAGATCTCCCAGCGGGGGCTGAGACCCAGTACTTC
V gene: TRBV7-9; clone size: .; D gene: TRBD2; J gene: TRBJ2-5; CDR3 protein: CASSLSGGTQYF; CDR3 DNA: TGTGCCAGCAGCCTTAGCGGGGGGACCCAGTACTTC
V gene: TRBV7-9; clone size: .; D gene: TRBD2; J gene: TRBJ2-1; CDR3 protein: CASSLVSGGYNEQFF; CDR3 DNA: TGTGCCAGCAGCTTAGTTAGCGGGGGTTACAATGAGCAGTTCTTC
V gene: TRBV12-5; clone size: .; D gene: .; J gene: TRBJ1-6; CDR3 protein: CASGLVVGDPSSSSLHF; CDR3 DNA: TGTGCTAGTGGTTTGGTAGTGGGGGACCCGTCCAGTTCGTCCCTCCACTTT
V gene: TRBV9; clone size: .; D gene: .; J gene: TRBJ2-7; CDR3 protein: CASSVRRTSYEQYF; CDR3 DNA: TGTGCCAGCAGCGTACGACGGACCTCCTACGAGCAGTACTTC
V gene: TRBV10-3; clone size: .; D gene: .; J gene: TRBJ1-2; CDR3 protein: CAISGQLNYGYTF; CDR3 DNA: TGTGCCATCAGCGGACAGCTTAACTATGGCTACACCTTC
V gene: TRBV18; clone size: .; D gene: .; J gene: TRBJ2-1; CDR3 protein: CASSPLGGGYNEQFF; CDR3 DNA: TGTGCCAGCTCACCCCTAGGCGGCGGGTACAATGAGCAGTTCTTC
V gene: TRBV7-2; clone size: .; D gene: TRBD1; J gene: TRBJ1-6; CDR3 protein: CASSLGSQGGNSPLHF; CDR3 DNA: TGTGCCAGCAGCTTAGGGTCCCAGGGGGGTAATTCACCCCTCCACTTT
V gene: TRBV6-2/TRBV6-3; clone size: .; D gene: TRBD1; J gene: TRBJ1-1; CDR3 protein: CASSWGQGAWAFF; CDR3 DNA: TGTGCCAGCAGCTGGGGACAGGGGGCCTGGGCTTTCTTT
V gene: TRBV5-4; clone size: .; D gene: TRBD2; J gene: TRBJ2-3; CDR3 protein: CASRAGGREDTQYF; CDR3 DNA: TGTGCCAGCCGAGCGGGGGGGCGTGAAGATACGCAGTATTTT
V gene: TRBV10-3; clone size: .; D gene: TRBD2; J gene: TRBJ2-3; CDR3 protein: CAIRVAGKGTDTQYF; CDR3 DNA: TGTGCCATCAGGGTAGCGGGGAAAGGCACAGATACGCAGTATTTT
V gene: TRBV7-2; clone size: few; D gene: .; J gene: TRBJ1-2; CDR3 protein: CASSGRGLGYGYTF; CDR3 DNA: TGTGCCAGCAGCGGACGAGGGTTAGGCTATGGCTACACCTTC
V gene: TRBV19; clone size: .; D gene: .; J gene: TRBJ1-1; CDR3 protein: CASSIGGSTTEAFF; CDR3 DNA: TGTGCCAGTAGTATTGGGGGTTCGACCACTGAAGCTTTCTTT
V gene: TRBV5-1; clone size: .; D gene: .; J gene: TRBJ2-2; CDR3 protein: CASSLTGTGELFF; CDR3 DNA: TGCGCCAGCAGCTTGACGGGGACCGGGGAGCTGTTTTTT
V gene: TRBV5-1; clone size: .; D gene: .; J gene: TRBJ2-7; CDR3 protein: CASSLTGSYEQYF; CDR3 DNA: TGCGCCAGCAGCTTGACAGGGAGCTACGAGCAGTACTTC
V gene: TRBV4-2; clone size: once; D gene: TRBD1; J gene: TRBJ1-5; CDR3 protein: CASSQGEGQGVAARRPQHF; CDR3 DNA: TGTGCCAGCAGCCAAGGAGAGGGACAGGGGGTGGCAGCGCGGCGGCCCCAGCATTTT